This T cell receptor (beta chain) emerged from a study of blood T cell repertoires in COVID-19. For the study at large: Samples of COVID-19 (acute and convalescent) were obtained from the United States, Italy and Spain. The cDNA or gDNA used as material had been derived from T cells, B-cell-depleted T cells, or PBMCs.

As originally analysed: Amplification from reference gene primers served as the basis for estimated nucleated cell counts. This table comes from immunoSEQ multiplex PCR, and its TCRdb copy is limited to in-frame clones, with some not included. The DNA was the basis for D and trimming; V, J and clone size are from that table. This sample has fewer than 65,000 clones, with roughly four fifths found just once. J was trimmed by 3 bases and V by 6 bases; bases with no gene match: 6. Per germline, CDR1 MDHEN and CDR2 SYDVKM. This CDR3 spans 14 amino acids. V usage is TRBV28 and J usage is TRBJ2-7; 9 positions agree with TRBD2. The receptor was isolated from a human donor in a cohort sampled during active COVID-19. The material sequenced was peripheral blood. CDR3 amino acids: CASRPGLAVYEQYF. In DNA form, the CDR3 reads TGTGCCAGCAGACCGGGACTAGCAGTCTACGAGCAGTACTTC.